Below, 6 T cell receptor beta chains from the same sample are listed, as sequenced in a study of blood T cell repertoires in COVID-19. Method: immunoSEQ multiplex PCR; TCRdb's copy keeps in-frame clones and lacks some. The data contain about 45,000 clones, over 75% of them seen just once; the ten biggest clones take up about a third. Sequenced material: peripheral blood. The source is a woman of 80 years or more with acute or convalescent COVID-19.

CDR3 in DNA: TGTGCCAGCTCCCTTACAGAGATCAATCAGCCCCAGCATTTT. It specifies CASSLTEINQPQHF. This chain connects TRBV18 to TRBJ1-5; D not resolved. The CDR3 length is 14 residues. V lost 6 bases, J lost 3 bases, and 12 bases lay in between. Looked up from germline, CDR1 is KGHSH and CDR2 is LQKENI.

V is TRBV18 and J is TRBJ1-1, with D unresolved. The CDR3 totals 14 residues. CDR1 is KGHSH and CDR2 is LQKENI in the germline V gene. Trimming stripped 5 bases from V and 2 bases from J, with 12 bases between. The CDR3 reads CASSLALANTEAFF. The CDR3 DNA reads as TGTGCCAGCTCATTAGCTTTGGCTAACACTGAAGCTTTCTTT.

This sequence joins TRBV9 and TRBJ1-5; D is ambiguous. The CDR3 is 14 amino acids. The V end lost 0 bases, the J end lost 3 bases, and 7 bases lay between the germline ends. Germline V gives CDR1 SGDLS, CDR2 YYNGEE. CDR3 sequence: CASSVGSDNQPQHF. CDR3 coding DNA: TGTGCCAGCAGCGTAGGCAGCGACAATCAGCCCCAGCATTTT.

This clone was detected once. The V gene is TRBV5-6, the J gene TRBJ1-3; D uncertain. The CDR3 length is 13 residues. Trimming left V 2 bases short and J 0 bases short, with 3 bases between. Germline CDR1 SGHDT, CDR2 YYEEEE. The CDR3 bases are TGTGCCAGCAGCTTATACTCTGGAAACACCATATATTTT. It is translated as CASSLYSGNTIYF.

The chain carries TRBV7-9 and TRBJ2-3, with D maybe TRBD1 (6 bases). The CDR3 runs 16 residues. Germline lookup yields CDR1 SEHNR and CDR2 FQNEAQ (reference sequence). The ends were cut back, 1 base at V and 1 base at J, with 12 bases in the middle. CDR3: CASSLGGGAGTDTQYF. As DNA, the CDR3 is TGTGCCAGCAGCTTAGGTGGGGGCGCGGGCACAGATACGCAGTATTTT.

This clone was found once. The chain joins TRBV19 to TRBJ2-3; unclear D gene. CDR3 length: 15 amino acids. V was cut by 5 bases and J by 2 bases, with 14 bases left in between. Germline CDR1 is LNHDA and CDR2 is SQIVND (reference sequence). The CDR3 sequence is CASSRRQDNTDTQYF. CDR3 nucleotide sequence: TGTGCCAGTAGTCGTCGCCAAGACAACACAGATACGCAGTATTTT. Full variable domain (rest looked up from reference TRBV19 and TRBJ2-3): DGGITQSPKYLFRKEGQNVTLSCEQNLNHDAMYWYRQDPGQGLRLIYYSQIVNDFQKGDIAEGYSVSREKKESFPLTVTSAQKNPTAFYLCASSRRQDNTDTQYFGPGTRLTVL.